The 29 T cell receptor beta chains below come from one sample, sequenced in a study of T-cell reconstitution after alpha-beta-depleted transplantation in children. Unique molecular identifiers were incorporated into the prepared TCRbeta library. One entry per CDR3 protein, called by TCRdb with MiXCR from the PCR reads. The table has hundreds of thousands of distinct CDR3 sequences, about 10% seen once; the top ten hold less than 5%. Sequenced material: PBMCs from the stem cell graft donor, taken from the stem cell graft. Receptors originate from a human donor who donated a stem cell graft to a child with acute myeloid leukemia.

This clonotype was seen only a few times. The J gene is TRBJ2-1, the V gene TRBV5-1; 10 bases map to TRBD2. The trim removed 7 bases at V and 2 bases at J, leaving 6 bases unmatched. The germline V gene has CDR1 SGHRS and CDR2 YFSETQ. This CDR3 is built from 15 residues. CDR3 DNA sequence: TGCGCCAGCGGTGGAACTAGCGGGGCCTACAATGAGCAGTTCTTC. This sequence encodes CASGGTSGAYNEQFF.

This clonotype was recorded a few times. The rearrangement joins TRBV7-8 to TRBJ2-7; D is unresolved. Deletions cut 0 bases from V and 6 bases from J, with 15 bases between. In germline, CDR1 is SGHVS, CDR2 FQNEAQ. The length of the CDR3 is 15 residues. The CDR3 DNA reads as TGTGCCAGCAGCTTAGCGCCGTCAGTAACGGGCGAGCAGTACTTC. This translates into CASSLAPSVTGEQYF.

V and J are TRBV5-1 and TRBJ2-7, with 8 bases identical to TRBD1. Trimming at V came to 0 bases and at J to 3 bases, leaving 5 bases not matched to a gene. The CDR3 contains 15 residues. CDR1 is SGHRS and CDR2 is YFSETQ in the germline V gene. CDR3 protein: CASSLAAGGIYEQYF. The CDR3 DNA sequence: TGCGCCAGCAGCTTGGCCGCAGGGGGCATCTACGAGCAGTACTTC.

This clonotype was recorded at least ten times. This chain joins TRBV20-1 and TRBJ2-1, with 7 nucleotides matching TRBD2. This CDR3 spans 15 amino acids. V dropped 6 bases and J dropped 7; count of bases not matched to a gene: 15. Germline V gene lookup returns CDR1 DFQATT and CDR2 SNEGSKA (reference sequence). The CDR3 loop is CSAPPQGGIRNEQFF. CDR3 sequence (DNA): TGCAGTGCCCCCCCTCAGGGAGGGATTCGGAATGAGCAGTTCTTC.

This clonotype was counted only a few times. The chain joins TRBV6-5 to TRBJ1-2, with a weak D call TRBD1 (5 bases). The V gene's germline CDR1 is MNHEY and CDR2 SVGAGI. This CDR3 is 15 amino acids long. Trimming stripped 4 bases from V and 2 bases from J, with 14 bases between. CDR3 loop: CASSSPLRGNYGYTF. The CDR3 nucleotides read TGTGCCAGCAGTTCCCCGTTGAGGGGCAACTATGGCTACACCTTC.

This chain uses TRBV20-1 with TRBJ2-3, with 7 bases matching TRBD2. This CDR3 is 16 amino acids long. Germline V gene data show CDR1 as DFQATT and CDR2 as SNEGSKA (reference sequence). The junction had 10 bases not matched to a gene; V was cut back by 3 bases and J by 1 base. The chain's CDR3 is CSASGGRVFGTDTQYF. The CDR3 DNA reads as TGCAGTGCTAGCGGAGGGAGGGTCTTCGGCACAGATACGCAGTATTTT.

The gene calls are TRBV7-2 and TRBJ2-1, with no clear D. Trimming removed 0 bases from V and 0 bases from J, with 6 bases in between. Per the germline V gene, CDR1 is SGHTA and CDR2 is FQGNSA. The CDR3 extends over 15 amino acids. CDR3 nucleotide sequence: TGTGCCAGCAGCTTAGCTAGAAGCTCCTACAATGAGCAGTTCTTC. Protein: CASSLARSSYNEQFF.

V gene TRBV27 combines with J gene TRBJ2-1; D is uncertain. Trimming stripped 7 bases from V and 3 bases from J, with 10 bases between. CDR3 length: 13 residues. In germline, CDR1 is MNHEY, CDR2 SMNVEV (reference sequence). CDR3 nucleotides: TGTGCCAGCACCAGACCTAACTACAATGAGCAGTTCTTC. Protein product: CASTRPNYNEQFF.

CDR3 protein: CASAPAGGSGYTF. For the CDR3, the DNA is TGTGCCAGCGCCCCGGCGGGGGGCAGCGGCTACACCTTC. The chain uses TRBV7-2 and TRBJ1-2, with D perhaps TRBD1 (6 bases). The germline gives CDR1 SGHTA, CDR2 FQGNSA. The V end lost 8 bases, the J end lost 8 bases, and 18 bases lay between the germline ends. The CDR3 extends over 13 amino acids.

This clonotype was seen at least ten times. The CDR3 protein is CASSSPGVRVAFF. CDR3 coding DNA: TGTGCCAGCAGCAGTCCGGGCGTTAGAGTGGCTTTCTTT. The chain employs TRBV7-9 and TRBJ1-1; D ambiguous. Germline CDR1 and CDR2: SEHNR and FQNEAQ (reference sequence). The CDR3 is made up of 13 amino acids. Trimming removed 5 bases from V and 11 bases from J, with 18 bases in between. The entire variable domain, with the rest obtained from reference TRBV7-9 and TRBJ1-1, is as follows: DTGVSQNPRHKITKRGQNVTFRCDPISEHNRLYWYRQTLGQGPEFLTYFQNEAQLEKSRLLSDRFSAERPKGSFSTLEIQRTEQGDSAMYLCASSSPGVRVAFFGQGTRLTVV.

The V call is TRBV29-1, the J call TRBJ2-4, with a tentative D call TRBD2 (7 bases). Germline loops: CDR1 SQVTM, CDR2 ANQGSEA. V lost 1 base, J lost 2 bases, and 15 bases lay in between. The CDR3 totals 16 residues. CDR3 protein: CSVEAWGGRTKNIQYF. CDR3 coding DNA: TGCAGCGTTGAAGCATGGGGGGGCAGAACCAAAAACATTCAGTACTTC.

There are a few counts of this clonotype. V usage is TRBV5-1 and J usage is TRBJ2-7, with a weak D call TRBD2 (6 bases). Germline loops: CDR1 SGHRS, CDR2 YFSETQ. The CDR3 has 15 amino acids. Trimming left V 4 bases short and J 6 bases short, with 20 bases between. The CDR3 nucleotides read TGCGCCAGCAGCCCGGTGGGCGGGAAGAATTTCGAGCAGTACTTC. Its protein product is CASSPVGGKNFEQYF.

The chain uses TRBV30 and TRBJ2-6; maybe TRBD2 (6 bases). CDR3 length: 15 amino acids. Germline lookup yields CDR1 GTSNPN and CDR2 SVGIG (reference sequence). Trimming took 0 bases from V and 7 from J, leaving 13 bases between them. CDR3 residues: CAWSVRRGSANVLTF. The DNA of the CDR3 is TGTGCCTGGAGTGTACGGAGGGGATCTGCCAACGTCCTGACTTTC.

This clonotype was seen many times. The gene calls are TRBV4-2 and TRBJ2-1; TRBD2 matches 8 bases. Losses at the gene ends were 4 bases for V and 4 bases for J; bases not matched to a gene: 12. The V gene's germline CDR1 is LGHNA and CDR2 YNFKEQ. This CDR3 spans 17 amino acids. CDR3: CASSLRGGLEGYNEQFF. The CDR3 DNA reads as TGTGCCAGCAGCCTTCGAGGGGGACTAGAGGGTTACAATGAGCAGTTCTTC.

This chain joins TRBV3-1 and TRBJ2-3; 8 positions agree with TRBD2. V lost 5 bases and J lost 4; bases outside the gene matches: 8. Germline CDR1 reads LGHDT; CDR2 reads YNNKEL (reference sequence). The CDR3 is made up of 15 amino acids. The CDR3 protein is CASSEAGARADTQYF. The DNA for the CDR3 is TGTGCCAGCAGCGAAGCGGGAGCCCGCGCAGATACGCAGTATTTT.

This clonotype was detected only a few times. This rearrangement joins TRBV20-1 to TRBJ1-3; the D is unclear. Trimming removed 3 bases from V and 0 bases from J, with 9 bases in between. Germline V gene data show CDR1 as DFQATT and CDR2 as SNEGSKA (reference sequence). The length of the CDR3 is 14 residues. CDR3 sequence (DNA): TGCAGTGCTAGTGCGGGGTTCTCTGGAAACACCATATATTTT. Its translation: CSASAGFSGNTIYF.

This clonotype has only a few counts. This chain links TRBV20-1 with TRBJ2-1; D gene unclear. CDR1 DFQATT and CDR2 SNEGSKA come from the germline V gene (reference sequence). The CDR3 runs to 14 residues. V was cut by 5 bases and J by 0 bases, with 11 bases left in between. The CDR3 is CSAPRANSYNEQFF. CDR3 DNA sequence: TGCAGTGCTCCAAGAGCGAACTCCTACAATGAGCAGTTCTTC.

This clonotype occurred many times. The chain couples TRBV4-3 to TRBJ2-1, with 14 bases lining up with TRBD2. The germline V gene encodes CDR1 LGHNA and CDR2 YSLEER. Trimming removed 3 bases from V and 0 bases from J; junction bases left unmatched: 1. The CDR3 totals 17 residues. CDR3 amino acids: CASSQGTSGSSYNEQFF. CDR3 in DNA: TGCGCCAGCAGCCAGGGGACTAGCGGGAGCTCCTACAATGAGCAGTTCTTC.

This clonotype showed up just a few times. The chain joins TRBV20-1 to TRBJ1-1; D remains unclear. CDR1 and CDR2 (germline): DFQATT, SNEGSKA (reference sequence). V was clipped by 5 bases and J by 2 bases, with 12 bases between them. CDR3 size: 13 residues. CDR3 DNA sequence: TGCAGTGCTCCGGGTCTCACTAACACTGAAGCTTTCTTT. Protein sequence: CSAPGLTNTEAFF.

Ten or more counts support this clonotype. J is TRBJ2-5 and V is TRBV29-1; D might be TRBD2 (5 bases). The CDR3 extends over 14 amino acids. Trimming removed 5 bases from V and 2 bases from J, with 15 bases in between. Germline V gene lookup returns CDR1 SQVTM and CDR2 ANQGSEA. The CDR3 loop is CSVRRLTKQETQYF. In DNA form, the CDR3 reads TGCAGCGTTCGGCGACTAACGAAACAAGAGACCCAGTACTTC.

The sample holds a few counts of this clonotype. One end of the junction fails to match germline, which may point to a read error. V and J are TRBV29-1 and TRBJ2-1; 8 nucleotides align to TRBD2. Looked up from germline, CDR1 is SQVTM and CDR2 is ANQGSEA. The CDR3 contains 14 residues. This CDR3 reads CSAEAGVAYNEQFF. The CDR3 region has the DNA TGCAGCGCTGAAGCGGGAGTCGCCTACAATGAGCAGTTCTTC.

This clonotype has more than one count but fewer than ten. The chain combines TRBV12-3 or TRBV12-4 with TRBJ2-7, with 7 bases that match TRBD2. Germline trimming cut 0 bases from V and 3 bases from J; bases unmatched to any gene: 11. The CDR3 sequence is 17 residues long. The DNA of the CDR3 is TGTGCCAGCAGTTTAGCGCTAAGGGCGGGAGCCCACTACGAGCAGTACTTC. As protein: CASSLALRAGAHYEQYF.

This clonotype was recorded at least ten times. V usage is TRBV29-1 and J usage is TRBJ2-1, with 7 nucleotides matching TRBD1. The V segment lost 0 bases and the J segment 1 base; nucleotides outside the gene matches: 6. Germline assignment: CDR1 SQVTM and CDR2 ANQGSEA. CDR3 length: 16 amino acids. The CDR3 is CSVEDAPGQSYNEQFF. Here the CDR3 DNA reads TGCAGCGTTGAAGATGCGCCGGGACAGTCCTACAATGAGCAGTTCTTC.

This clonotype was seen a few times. This chain's CDR3 is CASTSGTGINEQYF. The CDR3 DNA reads as TGTGCCAGCACGTCTGGGACAGGGATCAACGAGCAGTACTTC. This chain uses TRBV6-1 with TRBJ2-7, with TRBD1 matching 9 bases. This CDR3 comprises 14 residues. Germline-derived CDR1 and CDR2 are MNHNS and SASEGT. Unmatched junction bases numbered 9, after V lost 7 bases and J lost 5 bases.

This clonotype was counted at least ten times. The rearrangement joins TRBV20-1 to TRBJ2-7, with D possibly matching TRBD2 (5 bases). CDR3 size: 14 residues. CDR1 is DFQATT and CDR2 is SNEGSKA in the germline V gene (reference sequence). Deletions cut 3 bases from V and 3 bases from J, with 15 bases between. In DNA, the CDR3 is TGCAGTGCTAGTCATGGACTCCTTTTCTACGAGCAGTACTTC. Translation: CSASHGLLFYEQYF.

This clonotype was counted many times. The CDR3 sequence is CSARKTGGTFSYNEQFF. The CDR3 DNA reads TGCAGTGCTAGAAAGACGGGAGGGACATTCTCCTACAATGAGCAGTTCTTC. The chain is built from TRBV20-1 and TRBJ2-1; 8 nucleotides align to TRBD2. The CDR3 is 17 residues long. Trimming at V came to 2 bases and at J to 0 bases, leaving 9 bases not matched to a gene. The germline gives CDR1 DFQATT, CDR2 SNEGSKA (reference sequence).

CDR3 DNA: TGTGCCAGCAGCTTAGTACCTAGCGGTACCTACGAGCAGTACTTC. Translating it yields CASSLVPSGTYEQYF. This sequence joins TRBV7-2 and TRBJ2-7; 7 bases map to TRBD2. The ends lost 1 base at V and 2 bases at J; junction bases unmatched: 5. In germline, CDR1 is SGHTA, CDR2 FQGNSA. This CDR3 is built from 15 residues.

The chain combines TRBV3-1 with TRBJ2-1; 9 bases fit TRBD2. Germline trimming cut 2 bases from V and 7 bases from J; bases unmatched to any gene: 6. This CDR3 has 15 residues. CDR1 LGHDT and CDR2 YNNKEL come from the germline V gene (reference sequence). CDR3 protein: CASSQMGLAGNEQFF. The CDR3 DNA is TGTGCCAGCAGCCAAATGGGTCTAGCGGGGAATGAGCAGTTCTTC.

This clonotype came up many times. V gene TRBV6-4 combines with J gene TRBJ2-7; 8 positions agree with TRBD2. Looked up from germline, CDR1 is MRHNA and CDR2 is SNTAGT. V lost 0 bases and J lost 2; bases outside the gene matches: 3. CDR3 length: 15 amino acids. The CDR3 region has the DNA TGTGCCAGCAGTGACTCGAGCGGGAGAGCCTACGAGCAGTACTTC. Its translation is CASSDSSGRAYEQYF.